The 30 T cell receptor beta chains below come from one sample, sequenced in a study of shared clonotypes between healthy human individuals (dated by TCRdb to 2018 to 2021). The library was obtained by the immunoSEQ multiplex PCR assay. Not all clones reach the TCRdb copy of this immuneACCESS table, which keeps in-frame sequences only. Checked studies attribute under half of the gap to unresolved V genes and leave the rest unexplained. Here the sample has 900,000 to 1,200,000 clones; about 84% occur a single time. Clones ranked in the top ten supply roughly 0.61% of the sample. The specimen sequenced was memory CD4+ T cells from PBMCs. Explained via the paper, the cell subset or site label denotes: CD45RA-negative fraction. The receptors originated from a man aged 18 to 30 in good health. Some clones in this sample may be carry-over from other donors' samples.

For this clone: This specimen includes other DNA sequences encoding the same CDR3. The chain employs TRBV4-2 and TRBJ2-1, with TRBD2 matching 9 bases. V was clipped by 0 bases and J by 6 bases; unmatched bases: 15. Looked up from germline, CDR1 is LGHNA and CDR2 is YNFKEQ. The CDR3 runs 19 residues. The CDR3: CASSQENFASGKSSNEQFF. The CDR3 DNA follows: TGTGCCAGCAGCCAAGAGAACTTCGCTAGCGGGAAGTCCAGCAATGAGCAGTTCTTC.

The genes are TRBV7-2 and TRBJ2-7; TRBD2 matches at 12 bases. J lost 7 bases, V lost 4 bases, and 5 bases had no gene match. CDR3 length: 14 residues. Germline loops: CDR1 SGHTA, CDR2 FQGNSA. The CDR3 nucleotides read TGTGCCAGCAGCTCGACTAGCGGGAGCGGGGAGCAGTACTTC. Protein product: CASSSTSGSGEQYF. Together with reference TRBV7-2 and TRBJ2-7, the CDR3 gives the full variable domain: GAGVSQSPSNKVTEKGKDVELRCDPISGHTALYWYRQSLGQGLEFLIYFQGNSAPDKSGLPSDRFSAERTGGSVSTLTIQRTQQEDSAVYLCASSSTSGSGEQYFGPGTRLTVT.

V and J are TRBV15 and TRBJ2-5; maybe TRBD2 (6 bases). The CDR3 covers 16 residues. Trimming pared 4 bases from V and 3 bases from J, leaving 18 bases between. Germline V gene data show CDR1 as LNHNV and CDR2 as YYDKDF (reference sequence). The CDR3 DNA is TGTGCCACCAGCAATTCCGGGGGAAGAATCGAAGAGACCCAGTACTTC. Translated, it gives CATSNSGGRIEETQYF.

The CDR3 here is CASSSGTGGYYEQYF. For the CDR3, the DNA is TGTGCCAGCAGTTCCGGGACAGGGGGGTACTACGAGCAGTACTTC. The chain combines TRBV28 with TRBJ2-7, with TRBD1 matching 11 bases. The germline CDR1 and CDR2 sequences are MDHEN and SYDVKM. The CDR3 covers 15 residues. Trimming took 4 bases from V and 3 from J; bases not matched to a gene: 5. Filled out from reference TRBV28 and TRBJ2-7, the complete variable domain reads DVKVTQSSRYLVKRTGEKVFLECVQDMDHENMFWYRQDPGLGLRLIYFSYDVKMKEKGDIPEGYSVSREKKERFSLILESASTNQTSMYLCASSSGTGGYYEQYFGPGTRLTVT.

This sequence joins TRBV15 and TRBJ2-4; 7 positions match TRBD1. There are 15 residues in the CDR3. The J segment lost 5 bases and the V segment lost 1 base, leaving 5 bases of the junction unmatched. Germline loops: CDR1 LNHNV, CDR2 YYDKDF (reference sequence). The CDR3 sequence is CATSRAWDSENIQYF. In DNA form, the CDR3 reads TGTGCCACCAGCAGAGCTTGGGACAGCGAAAACATTCAGTACTTC.

Only a few counts were recorded for this clone. Its ends do not fully match the called genes, so a read error is possible. Other DNA sequences in the sample encode the same CDR3. V usage is TRBV5-1 and J usage is TRBJ2-2, with a tentative D call TRBD1 (6 bases). This CDR3 comprises 14 residues. Germline CDR1 is SGHRS and CDR2 is YFSETQ. This chain's CDR3 is CASIQGANTGELFF. For the CDR3, the DNA is TGCGCCAGCATACAGGGCGCGAACACCGGGGAGCTGTTCTTT.

J is TRBJ2-1 and V is TRBV7-3; the D is unclear. This CDR3 contains 13 residues. CDR1 is SGHTA, CDR2 FQGTGA, per germline. V gave up 5 bases and J gave up 7 bases, with 12 bases separating them. CDR3 sequence (DNA): TGTGCCAGCAGCACCTCGGGTGGAAATGAGCAGTTCTTC. It encodes CASSTSGGNEQFF.

The rearrangement uses TRBV7-3 and TRBJ2-6, with no clear D. V was cut by 5 bases and J by 4 bases, with 15 bases left in between. The CDR3 contains 16 residues. Germline lookup yields CDR1 SGHTA and CDR2 FQGTGA. CDR3 amino acids: CASSPGPKSGANVLTF. The CDR3 bases are TGTGCCAGCAGCCCAGGACCGAAGTCCGGGGCCAACGTCCTGACTTTC.

The V gene is TRBV7-6, the J gene TRBJ2-6; D call uncertain. The CDR3 runs to 15 residues. Deletions cut 1 base from V and 0 bases from J, with 4 bases between. Germline CDR1 reads SGHVS; CDR2 reads FNYEAQ. CDR3 nucleotide sequence: TGTGCCAGCAGCTTAGTTTCCTCTGGGGCCAACGTCCTGACTTTC. Amino acid sequence: CASSLVSSGANVLTF.

V usage is TRBV18 and J usage is TRBJ2-3; D is unclear. The CDR3 has 14 amino acids. V shed 5 bases and J shed 4 bases, with 13 bases lying between them. Germline CDR1 and CDR2: KGHSH and LQKENI. The CDR3 loop reads CASSYTSTPDTQYF. In DNA form, the CDR3 reads TGTGCCAGCTCATACACCTCTACCCCAGATACGCAGTATTTT.

The chain is built from TRBV7-9 and TRBJ1-3; no clear D. V lost 5 bases and J 0 bases, leaving 5 bases between the germline ends. The V gene's germline CDR1 is SEHNR and CDR2 FQNEAQ (reference sequence). CDR3 length: 13 amino acids. CDR3 in amino acids: CASSPYSGNTIYF. CDR3 coding DNA: TGTGCCAGCAGCCCCTACTCTGGAAACACCATATATTTT.

The chain links TRBV28 to TRBJ2-7, with a possible D match to TRBD2 (6 bases). The CDR3 is made up of 15 amino acids. V lost 8 bases to trimming and J lost 3 bases, with 20 bases between them. Germline V gives CDR1 MDHEN, CDR2 SYDVKM. The CDR3 here is CASGEAVVSHYEQYF. CDR3 DNA: TGTGCCAGCGGGGAGGCGGTGGTTTCCCACTACGAGCAGTACTTC.

The chain carries TRBV29-1 and TRBJ2-5, with D possibly matching TRBD1 (6 bases). The CDR3 consists of 12 residues. Looked up from germline, CDR1 is SQVTM and CDR2 is ANQGSEA. The V end was cut by 7 bases, the J end by 0 bases, with 9 bases between. CDR3 sequence: CSGRQDQETQYF. The CDR3 DNA reads TGCAGCGGCAGACAGGACCAAGAGACCCAGTACTTC.

The rearrangement joins TRBV30 to TRBJ2-1, with D tentatively TRBD2 (5 bases). The CDR3 covers 17 residues. The germline V gene has CDR1 GTSNPN and CDR2 SVGIG (reference sequence). Trimming shortened V by 3 bases and J by 3 bases, and 21 bases separated the two germline ends. CDR3 in amino acids: CAWRGVAGAKGYNEQFF. The CDR3 DNA reads TGTGCCTGGAGGGGAGTCGCCGGAGCGAAGGGCTACAATGAGCAGTTCTTC. The full variable domain, in which reference TRBV30 and TRBJ2-1 provide the parts outside the CDR3, is SQTIHQWPATLVQPVGSPLSLECTVEGTSNPNLYWYRQAAGRGLQLLFYSVGIGQISSEVPQNLSASRPQDRQFILSSKKLLLSDSGFYLCAWRGVAGAKGYNEQFFGPGTRLTVL.

This chain uses TRBV5-1 with TRBJ2-7, with 10 bases matching TRBD2. The CDR3 consists of 15 residues. In germline, CDR1 is SGHRS, CDR2 YFSETQ. The ends lost 5 bases at V and 4 bases at J; junction bases unmatched: 9. The CDR3 loop reads CASRPSGGVGYEQYF. DNA for the CDR3: TGCGCCAGCAGGCCCAGCGGGGGGGTTGGTTACGAGCAGTACTTC.

This chain uses TRBV2 with TRBJ2-1, with 8 nucleotides matching TRBD1. The CDR3 has 14 amino acids. CDR1 is SNHLY, CDR2 FYNNEI, per germline. J was trimmed by 1 base and V by 5 bases; bases with no gene match: 1. Here the CDR3 reads CASSRQGSYNEQFF. The CDR3 coding sequence is TGTGCCAGCAGTCGACAGGGGTCCTACAATGAGCAGTTCTTC.

To note about this clone: Other DNA sequences from this sample encode an identical CDR3 as well. The chain carries TRBV9 and TRBJ2-2; D is perhaps TRBD2 (6 bases). V was shortened by 1 base and J by 8 bases, with 15 bases between the two germline ends. This CDR3 is built from 15 residues. Germline assignment: CDR1 SGDLS and CDR2 YYNGEE. CDR3 sequence reads: CASSVSPGGVGELFF. The CDR3, as DNA: TGTGCCAGCAGCGTATCCCCCGGAGGGGTTGGGGAGCTGTTTTTT.

The V and J genes are TRBV6-1 and TRBJ2-7; either TRBD1 or TRBD2 may supply D (5 bases each). Trimming cost V 6 bases and J 6 bases, with 18 bases left between them. Germline V gene lookup returns CDR1 MNHNS and CDR2 SASEGT. This CDR3 has 14 amino acids. The chain's CDR3 is CASRVQGWGSEQYF. As DNA, the CDR3 is TGTGCCAGCAGAGTTCAGGGTTGGGGGAGCGAGCAGTACTTC.

The chain has TRBV15 and TRBJ2-1; TRBD2 aligns across 11 bases. The CDR3 is 14 amino acids. The V gene's germline CDR1 is LNHNV and CDR2 YYDKDF (reference sequence). V lost 1 base, J lost 14 bases, and 7 bases stayed unmatched. CDR3 amino acids: CATSRVTSGSGKFF. For the CDR3, the DNA is TGTGCCACCAGCAGAGTTACTAGCGGGAGTGGAAAGTTCTTC.

The CDR3 region has the DNA TGTGCCATCAGTGAGGGGTTCTCTAGCGGGAGGGCGCGGAATGAGCAGTTCTTC. It encodes CAISEGFSSGRARNEQFF. The V and J genes are TRBV10-3 and TRBJ2-1; 12 bases are shared with TRBD2. The V gene end was trimmed by 2 bases and the J gene end by 7 bases; junction bases not matched to a gene: 12. This CDR3 is built from 18 residues. Germline CDR1 and CDR2: ENHRY and SYGVKD.

The V and J genes are TRBV18 and TRBJ2-3, with D possibly TRBD2 on 5 matching bases. Looked up from germline, CDR1 is KGHSH and CDR2 is LQKENI. Trimming left V 4 bases short and J 3 bases short, with 20 bases between. The CDR3 sequence is 17 residues long. The CDR3 sequence: CASSLLFEGEGTDTQYF. For the CDR3, the DNA is TGTGCCAGCTCACTGTTATTTGAGGGAGAAGGGACAGATACGCAGTATTTT.

The sample holds a few counts of this clone. The chain links TRBV19 to TRBJ1-2; D remains unclear. Germline assignment: CDR1 LNHDA and CDR2 SQIVND (reference sequence). The CDR3 sequence is 13 residues long. Trimming left V 3 bases short and J 0 bases short, with 5 bases between. CDR3 loop: CASSMGANYGYTF. The CDR3 region has the DNA TGTGCCAGTAGTATGGGAGCTAACTATGGCTACACCTTC.

This clone has just a few counts. Different DNA sequences within this sample yield the same CDR3. The chain couples TRBV27 to TRBJ1-3, with 9 positions matching TRBD1. The V gene's germline CDR1 is MNHEY and CDR2 SMNVEV (reference sequence). V was pared by 6 bases and J by 4 bases, with 4 bases of the junction left unmatched. The CDR3 spans 14 residues. The CDR3 nucleotides read TGTGCCAGCAGCCGGACAGGGGAGGGAAACACCATATATTTT. Amino acids: CASSRTGEGNTIYF.

As to this clone: The identical CDR3 is also encoded by other nucleotide sequences in the sample. The chain carries TRBV19 and TRBJ2-1, with D unresolved. CDR1 is LNHDA, CDR2 SQIVND, per germline (reference sequence). The CDR3 is 12 residues long. Trimming stripped 1 base from V and 9 bases from J, with 7 bases between. The CDR3 DNA is TGTGCCAGTAGTATAGCGGCAGGTGAGCAGTTCTTC. Translating it yields CASSIAAGEQFF.

This chain joins TRBV27 and TRBJ1-5; D gene unclear. Germline loops: CDR1 MNHEY, CDR2 SMNVEV (reference sequence). CDR3 length: 16 amino acids. Trimming removed 6 bases from V and 4 bases from J, with 19 bases in between. The CDR3: CASSQTRGRTNQPQHF. The CDR3 DNA sequence: TGTGCCAGCAGCCAAACCCGAGGCAGGACTAATCAGCCCCAGCATTTT.

This clone was recorded many times. The chain couples TRBV4-1 to TRBJ2-7, with 7 bases fitting TRBD1. Unmatched junction bases numbered 13, after V lost 10 bases and J lost 7 bases. Germline values: CDR1 MGHRA, CDR2 YSYEKL. This CDR3 has 13 residues. The CDR3 protein is CATARSTGLEQYF. The CDR3 DNA follows: TGCGCCACCGCCCGATCGACAGGGTTAGAGCAGTACTTC.

The genes are TRBV4-3 and TRBJ2-5; 9 bases are shared with TRBD1. In germline, CDR1 is LGHNA, CDR2 YSLEER. There are 14 residues in the CDR3. The junction had 1 base not matched to a gene; V was cut back by 4 bases and J by 1 base. Here the CDR3 reads CASSRDRVQETQYF. In DNA, the CDR3 is TGCGCCAGCAGCCGGGACAGGGTCCAAGAGACCCAGTACTTC.

The rearrangement joins TRBV4-2 to TRBJ2-7; D is unresolved. Germline CDR1 and CDR2: LGHNA and YNFKEQ. The CDR3 is made up of 15 amino acids. V was trimmed by 0 bases and J by 7 bases, leaving 16 bases between them. For the CDR3, the DNA is TGTGCCAGCAGCCAAGAAAGGCCCACAGTCACGGAGCAGTACTTC. Its protein product is CASSQERPTVTEQYF.

The chain combines TRBV9 with TRBJ2-6, with 9 bases aligning to TRBD1. In germline, CDR1 is SGDLS, CDR2 YYNGEE. The CDR3 is 18 residues long. J was trimmed by 0 bases and V by 3 bases; bases with no gene match: 7. CDR3 DNA sequence: TGTGCCAGCAGCGAAAGGGGACAGGGTCGCTCTGGGGCCAACGTCCTGACTTTC. This encodes CASSERGQGRSGANVLTF.

This clone was picked up one time. This chain uses TRBV18 with TRBJ1-3; D not resolved. CDR3 length equals 13 residues. V was pared by 4 bases and J by 8 bases, with 12 bases between. Germline lookup yields CDR1 KGHSH and CDR2 LQKENI. CDR3 amino acids: CASSQGSEDTIYF. In DNA form, the CDR3 reads TGTGCCAGCTCACAGGGATCAGAAGACACCATATATTTT.